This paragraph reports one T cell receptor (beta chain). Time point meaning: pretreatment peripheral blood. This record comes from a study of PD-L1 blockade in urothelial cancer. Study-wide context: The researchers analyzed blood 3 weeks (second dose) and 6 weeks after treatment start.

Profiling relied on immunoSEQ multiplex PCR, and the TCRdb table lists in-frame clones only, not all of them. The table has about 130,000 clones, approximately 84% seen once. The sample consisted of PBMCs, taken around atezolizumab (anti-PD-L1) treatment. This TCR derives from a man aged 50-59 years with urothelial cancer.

The CDR3, as DNA: TGTGCCAGCAGTTACTCCCTCGGTGAGCAGTTCTTC. This translates into CASSYSLGEQFF. This chain links TRBV6-6 with TRBJ2-1; D uncertain. Trimming removed 0 bases at V and 9 bases at J, with 6 bases between. The CDR3 totals 12 residues. CDR1 and CDR2 from the germline V gene are MNHNY and SVGAGI (reference sequence).